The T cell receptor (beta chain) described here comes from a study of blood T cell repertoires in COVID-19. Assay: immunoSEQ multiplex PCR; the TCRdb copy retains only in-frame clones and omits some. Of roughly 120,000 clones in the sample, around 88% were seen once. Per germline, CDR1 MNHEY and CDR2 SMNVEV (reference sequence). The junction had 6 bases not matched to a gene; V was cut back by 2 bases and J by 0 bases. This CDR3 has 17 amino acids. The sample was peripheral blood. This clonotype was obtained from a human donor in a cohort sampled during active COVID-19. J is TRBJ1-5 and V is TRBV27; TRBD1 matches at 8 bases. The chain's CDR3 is CASSLRDRRYSNQPQHF. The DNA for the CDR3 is TGTGCCAGCAGTTTAAGGGACAGGCGATATAGCAATCAGCCCCAGCATTTT.